The rows below give T cell receptor beta chains drawn from one sample of a study of T-cell memory formation after mild COVID-19. MiXCR, run by TCRdb on the 5' RACE reads, gives a single entry per CDR3 protein. The sample holds roughly 89,000 distinct CDR3 sequences, about 13% seen once. Material for sequencing was PBMCs or a T cell subset sorted from them (not recorded which). The origin of the receptors is an adult woman who had mild COVID-19 (a few samples of this study predate the infection). Cell type and time point are not known. Both conserved end residues are part of each CDR3. D genes are given only for firm matches. Clone size appears in some rows only: once, few, many, or a class for an expanded clone.

j_call	d_call	v_call	clone_size	cdr3_nt	cdr3_aa
TRBJ2-2	-	TRBV20-1	-	TGCAGTGCTAGAGATCTCCGGAATCACACCGGGGAGCTGTTTTTT	CSARDLRNHTGELFF
TRBJ2-3	-	TRBV15	once	TGTGCCACCAGCAGAGGTGGGGGCACAGATACGCAGTATTTT	CATSRGGGTDTQYF
TRBJ2-7	-	TRBV7-6	-	TGTGCCAGCAGCCCGAGGGATTGGGGCTCCTACGAGCAGTACTTC	CASSPRDWGSYEQYF
TRBJ2-3	TRBD2	TRBV4-2	-	TGTGCCAGCAGCCATCGCGTAGCGGGAGGGTCCACAGATACGCAGTATTTT	CASSHRVAGGSTDTQYF
TRBJ2-7	-	TRBV5-1	-	TGCGCCAGCAGCCTAAGCTCGCGCGAGCAGTACTTC	CASSLSSREQYF
TRBJ2-3	-	TRBV5-6	few	TGTGCCAGCAGCTACTCAGATACGCAGTATTTT	CASSYSDTQYF
TRBJ2-3	-	TRBV4-3	-	TGCGCCAGCAGCCAAGATGCCCAGGGGGGATCAGATACGCAGTATTTT	CASSQDAQGGSDTQYF
TRBJ2-7	-	TRBV20-1	-	TGCAGTGCTAGTCGTCCAGGGGCCTCCTCCTACGAGCAGTACTTC	CSASRPGASSYEQYF
TRBJ2-2	TRBD2	TRBV4-3	few	TGCGCCAGCAGCCAAGATATTTACAGCGGGAGCACCGGGGAGCTGTTTTTT	CASSQDIYSGSTGELFF
TRBJ2-1	-	TRBV5-1	-	TGCGCCAGCAGCGACACCGGGACCATCACCTACAATGAGCAGTTCTTC	CASSDTGTITYNEQFF
TRBJ2-1	TRBD2	TRBV12-3/TRBV12-4	many	TGTGCCAGCAGCCGATCCGGGACTAGCGGGGGTAATGAGCAGTTCTTC	CASSRSGTSGGNEQFF
TRBJ2-5	-	TRBV11-3	few	TGTGCCAGCAGCCTTGTAAGGTTTGACGGAGAGACCCAGTACTTC	CASSLVRFDGETQYF
TRBJ2-7	-	TRBV2	-	TGTGCCAGCAGTGTAGACAACTCCGGGGGACGGGAGCCCTACGAGCAGTACTTC	CASSVDNSGGREPYEQYF
TRBJ2-1	TRBD2	TRBV5-1	-	TGCGCCAGCAGCTTCACGGGAGGTTACAATGAGCAGTTCTTC	CASSFTGGYNEQFF
TRBJ1-1	TRBD1	TRBV20-1	few	TGCAGTGCCCCAGGGGGGGCAGAGGTTGGTTGGAACACTGAAGCTTTCTTT	CSAPGGAEVGWNTEAFF
TRBJ2-7	-	TRBV20-1	-	TGCAGTGCTAGAGATACGGGGTACCCGCGGGGCGAGCAGTACTTC	CSARDTGYPRGEQYF
TRBJ2-7	-	TRBV11-2	once	TGTGCCAGCAGCTCAGATCGAACGGACACCGACTACGAGCAGTACTTC	CASSSDRTDTDYEQYF
TRBJ2-7	-	TRBV12-3/TRBV12-4	-	TGTTCCAGCAGCCCCTATGGGGGGACAGATCTTAACTTC	CSSSPYGGTDLNF
TRBJ2-7	TRBD1	TRBV5-6	few	TGTGCCAGCAGCTCGACAGGGGGCTACGAGCAGTACTTC	CASSSTGGYEQYF
TRBJ1-5	-	TRBV7-8	few	TGTGCCAGCAGCTTAGCGCGAGGACAACTCGTCAATCAGCCCCAGCATTTT	CASSLARGQLVNQPQHF
TRBJ2-7	-	TRBV6-6	-	TGTGCCAGCAGTTCATATTTGGGAGGCGAGCAGTACTTC	CASSSYLGGEQYF
TRBJ1-3	TRBD1	TRBV4-3	few	TGCGCCAGCAGCCAGGATGACAGGGGGACAGGGAACACCATATATTTT	CASSQDDRGTGNTIYF
TRBJ2-2	-	TRBV12-3/TRBV12-4	many	TGTGCCAGCAGCCCCCCCGGGGAGCTGTTTTTT	CASSPPGELFF
TRBJ2-1	TRBD2	TRBV29-1	few	TGCAGCGTTGAGAATAGCGGGAGGGTCCTGTCCTACAATGAGCAGTTCTTC	CSVENSGRVLSYNEQFF
TRBJ1-6	TRBD1	TRBV3-1	few	TGTGCCAGCAGCCAATTCCCGACAGGGTCCTATAATTCACCCCTCCACTTT	CASSQFPTGSYNSPLHF
TRBJ2-1	TRBD2	TRBV6-1	few	TGTGCCAGCCTAGCGGGAGGGCCCAATGAGCAGTTCTTC	CASLAGGPNEQFF
TRBJ2-7	TRBD2	TRBV7-3	-	TGTGCCAGCAGCCTTCGGGCTAGCGGTACCTACGAGCAGTACTTC	CASSLRASGTYEQYF
TRBJ2-1	-	TRBV4-1	few	TGCGCCAGCAGCCAAGTCCCAATACTCCCCGGACAGTCCGATGAGCAGTTCTTC	CASSQVPILPGQSDEQFF
TRBJ2-7	TRBD1	TRBV5-1	few	TGCGCCAGCAGCTTGGCTCAAACCGGGACAGACCCCTACGAGCAGTACTTC	CASSLAQTGTDPYEQYF
TRBJ2-5	-	TRBV6-5	-	TGTGCCAGCAGTGAGCCGAACGGGGGGCGGTGGGAGACCCAGTACTTC	CASSEPNGGRWETQYF
TRBJ2-1	TRBD2	TRBV4-3	-	TGCGCCAGCAGCCAAGATCGGACTAGCGGGTCCTACAATGAGCAGTTCTTC	CASSQDRTSGSYNEQFF
TRBJ2-3	TRBD2	TRBV6-2/TRBV6-3	few	TGTGCCAGCAGTTACAGTACTAGCGGGAGTACAGATACGCAGTATTTT	CASSYSTSGSTDTQYF
TRBJ2-5	-	TRBV9	-	TGTGCCAGCAGCGCCGGACAGTTAAACTCTATAAAAGAGACCCAGTACTTC	CASSAGQLNSIKETQYF
TRBJ2-3	-	TRBV15	-	TGTGCCACCAGCAGAGTCGGCGAGAGCACAGATACGCAGTATTTT	CATSRVGESTDTQYF
TRBJ2-1	TRBD1	TRBV15	-	TGTGCCACCAGCAGACTTGGGACAGGGAGCTCCTACAATGAGCAGTTATTC	CATSRLGTGSSYNEQLF
TRBJ2-1	-	TRBV5-6	-	TGTGCCAGCAGCTTGGCTGGGGGTGAGCAGTTCTTC	CASSLAGGEQFF
TRBJ1-1	TRBD1	TRBV20-1	-	TGCAGTGCTAGACCCAGGGGGCGAAACACTGAAGCTTTCTTT	CSARPRGRNTEAFF
TRBJ2-3	TRBD2	TRBV20-1	-	TGCAGTGCGGAAACTAGCGTACTACCCTCTAGCACAGATACGCAGTATTTT	CSAETSVLPSSTDTQYF
TRBJ1-3	-	TRBV15	-	TGTGCCACCAAAAACAGGGTTGGGGAAACACTGGAATATTTT	CATKNRVGETLEYF
TRBJ2-5	-	TRBV3-1	few	TGTGCCAGCAGCGCTCTGGGCCTCTCGGAGACCCAGTACTTC	CASSALGLSETQYF
TRBJ2-2	-	TRBV29-1	many	TGCAGCGTTGAAATGGGCAGCTCGAACACCGGGGAGCTGTTTTTT	CSVEMGSSNTGELFF
TRBJ2-3	-	TRBV29-1	many	TGCCCCGCCGGTACGAGACTCTGCACAGATACGCAGTATTTT	CPAGTRLCTDTQYF
TRBJ1-4	TRBD1	TRBV24-1	once	TGTGCCACCAGTGACGGACAGGGGAATAATGAAAAACTGTTTTTT	CATSDGQGNNEKLFF
TRBJ2-7	-	TRBV5-6	-	TGTGCCAGCAGCTTTCAAAGCACGAGCTCCTACGAGCAGTACTTC	CASSFQSTSSYEQYF
TRBJ2-1	TRBD2	TRBV14	-	TGTGCCAGCAGCTCCCAAGTATCAGTAGCGGGAATCATCGGCCCCTACAATGAGCAGTTCTTC	CASSSQVSVAGIIGPYNEQFF
TRBJ1-6	-	TRBV15	-	TGTGCCACCAGCAGAGGCGGGCTCAAACTACTCCACTTT	CATSRGGLKLLHF
TRBJ2-1	-	TRBV9	-	TGTGCCAGCAGCGTAGATGGTCGGGAGTCACACAATGAGCAGTTCTTC	CASSVDGRESHNEQFF
TRBJ1-1	-	TRBV5-1	few	TGCGCCAGCAGCTATACAGCGGGGACCACTGAAGCTTTCTTT	CASSYTAGTTEAFF
TRBJ2-7	-	TRBV12-3/TRBV12-4	few	TGTGCCAGCAGTTTACAGGGCAGTGCCTACGAGCAGTACTTC	CASSLQGSAYEQYF
TRBJ2-1	-	TRBV4-1	few	TGCGCCAGCAGCCTTGGGGTGGGGGTGGAGGAGCAGTTCTTC	CASSLGVGVEEQFF
TRBJ1-6	-	TRBV25-1	few	TGTGCCAGCAGTGAAGATCTGGGTACTTATAATTCACCCCTCCACTTT	CASSEDLGTYNSPLHF
TRBJ2-1	TRBD2	TRBV7-9	-	TGTGCCAGCAGCTTAGCGACGGGAGGACCCTCCTACAATGAGCAGTTCTTC	CASSLATGGPSYNEQFF
TRBJ2-7	-	TRBV2	few	TGTGCCAGCAAGCGGCTCCCCTCCTACGAGCAGTACTTC	CASKRLPSYEQYF
TRBJ2-7	-	TRBV20-1	-	TGCAGTGCCAGAGCCCCCCTAGAGATCTACGAGCAGTACTTC	CSARAPLEIYEQYF
TRBJ2-7	TRBD2	TRBV9	-	TGTGCCAGCAGCGTAGGCGGGAGCTTTGGCTCCGAGCAGTACTTC	CASSVGGSFGSEQYF
TRBJ2-7	-	TRBV7-9	-	TGTGCCAGCAGCGATCTCATCGGGCCTACGTACTTC	CASSDLIGPTYF
TRBJ2-7	TRBD1	TRBV20-1	few	TGCAGTGCTAGGTCGATTATGGACAGGGGGGTCGAGCAGTACTTC	CSARSIMDRGVEQYF
TRBJ2-1	-	TRBV7-3	few	TGTGCCAGCAGCGACATAATCGGCGGTGAGCAGTTCTTC	CASSDIIGGEQFF
TRBJ2-7	-	TRBV5-5	-	TGTGCCAGCAGCTCCGAAGGGGGGTTCTCCTACGAGCAGTACTTC	CASSSEGGFSYEQYF
TRBJ1-2	-	TRBV12-3/TRBV12-4	many	TGTGCCAGCAAAGGAGGGGGGAACTATGGCTACACCTTC	CASKGGGNYGYTF